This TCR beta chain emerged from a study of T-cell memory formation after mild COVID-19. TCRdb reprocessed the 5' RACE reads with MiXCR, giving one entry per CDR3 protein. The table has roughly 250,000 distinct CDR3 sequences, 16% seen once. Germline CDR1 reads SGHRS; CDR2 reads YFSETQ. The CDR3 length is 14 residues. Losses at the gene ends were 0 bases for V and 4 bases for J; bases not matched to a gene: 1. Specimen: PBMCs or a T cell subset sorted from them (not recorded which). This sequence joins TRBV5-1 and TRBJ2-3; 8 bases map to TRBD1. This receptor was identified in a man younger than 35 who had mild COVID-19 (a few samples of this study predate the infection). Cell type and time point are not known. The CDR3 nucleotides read TGCGCCAGCAGCTTGGTACAGGGGGCAGATACGCAGTATTTT. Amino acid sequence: CASSLVQGADTQYF.